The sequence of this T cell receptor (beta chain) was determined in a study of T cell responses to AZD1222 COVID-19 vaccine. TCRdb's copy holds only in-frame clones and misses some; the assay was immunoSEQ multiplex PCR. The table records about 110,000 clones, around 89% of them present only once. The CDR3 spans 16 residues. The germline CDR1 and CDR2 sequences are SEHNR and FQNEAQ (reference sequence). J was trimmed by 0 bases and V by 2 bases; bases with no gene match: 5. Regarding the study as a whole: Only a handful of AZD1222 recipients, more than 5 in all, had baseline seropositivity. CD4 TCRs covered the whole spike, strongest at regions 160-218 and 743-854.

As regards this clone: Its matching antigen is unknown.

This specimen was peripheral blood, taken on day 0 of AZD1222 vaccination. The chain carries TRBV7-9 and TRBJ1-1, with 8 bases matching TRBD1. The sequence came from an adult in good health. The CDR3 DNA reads TGTGCCAGCAGCTTATACAGGGGGTCCCTGAACACTGAAGCTTTCTTT. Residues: CASSLYRGSLNTEAFF.